The 31 T cell receptor beta chains given below trace back to one sample, sequenced in a study of T cell responses to AZD1222 COVID-19 vaccine. Clones were read by immunoSEQ multiplex PCR, and TCRdb kept only the in-frame ones, dropping some. This table has some 140,000 clones, over 80% appearing once. Sequencing used peripheral blood, obtained 28 days after the second AZD1222 dose. These receptor sequences come from an adult who received the AZD1222 COVID-19 vaccine.

This chain joins TRBV9 and TRBJ1-6; D not certain. Trimming removed 0 bases from V and 7 bases from J, with 5 bases in between. This CDR3 contains 13 residues. CDR1 SGDLS and CDR2 YYNGEE come from the germline V gene. The CDR3 here is CASSVVLNSPLHF. The CDR3, as DNA: TGTGCCAGCAGCGTAGTTTTGAATTCACCCCTCCACTTT.

The chain joins TRBV7-8 to TRBJ2-7; D may match TRBD1 or TRBD2 (6 bases each). This CDR3 has 17 amino acids. Germline CDR1 is SGHVS and CDR2 is FQNEAQ. Deletions cut 1 base from V and 4 bases from J, with 20 bases between. The CDR3 coding sequence is TGTGCCAGCAGCTTAGAGGGGGGACTCCTGGGTTCTTACGAGCAGTACTTC. It yields the protein CASSLEGGLLGSYEQYF.

The chain uses TRBV7-2 and TRBJ1-2; a possible D gene is TRBD1 (5 bases). Trimming left V 5 bases short and J 4 bases short, with 17 bases between. The CDR3 contains 15 residues. Looked up from germline, CDR1 is SGHTA and CDR2 is FQGNSA. The CDR3 coding sequence is TGTGCCAGCAGCCCCGCGGGGGGAGGTGGCTATGGCTACACCTTC. Encoded protein: CASSPAGGGGYGYTF.

The table lists this clone with a count of one. V gene TRBV12-3 or TRBV12-4 combines with J gene TRBJ2-1; D not certain. The CDR3 extends over 12 amino acids. V lost 3 bases and J lost 9, with 9 bases in between. The CDR3 here is CASSFGPIEQFF. CDR3 nucleotide sequence: TGTGCCAGCAGTTTCGGGCCTATTGAGCAGTTCTTC.

The count of this clone is one. The J gene is TRBJ2-1, the V gene TRBV7-9, with 8 nucleotides matching TRBD1. The CDR3 consists of 14 residues. The J segment lost 4 bases and the V segment lost 5 bases, leaving 4 bases of the junction unmatched. CDR1 and CDR2 (germline): SEHNR, FQNEAQ (reference sequence). The CDR3 nucleotides read TGTGCCAGCAGCCCGGGACAGGCATACAATGAGCAGTTCTTC. Translating it yields CASSPGQAYNEQFF.

J is TRBJ1-1 and V is TRBV15, with D hard to call. V shed 3 bases and J shed 3 bases, with 8 bases lying between them. The CDR3 loop spans 13 amino acids. Per germline, CDR1 LNHNV and CDR2 YYDKDF (reference sequence). In DNA form, the CDR3 reads TGTGCCACCAGCAGCGGCCCTTACACTGAAGCTTTCTTT. It translates to CATSSGPYTEAFF.

The V gene is TRBV4-1, the J gene TRBJ1-6; 7 bases agree with TRBD1. Germline-derived CDR1 and CDR2 are MGHRA and YSYEKL. J lost 0 bases, V lost 0 bases, and 2 bases had no gene match. CDR3 length: 17 residues. The CDR3 loop is CASSQEGQSSYNSPLHF. In DNA, the CDR3 is TGCGCCAGCAGCCAAGAGGGACAGAGCTCCTATAATTCACCCCTCCACTTT.

The J gene is TRBJ1-4, the V gene TRBV2; D is undetermined. The CDR3 sequence is 13 residues long. In germline, CDR1 is SNHLY, CDR2 FYNNEI. V dropped 7 bases and J dropped 4 bases, with 10 bases sitting between them. The CDR3 DNA sequence: TGTGCCAGCACGGACGGATTTAATGAAAAACTGTTTTTT. As protein: CASTDGFNEKLFF. Together with reference TRBV2 and TRBJ1-4, the CDR3 gives the full variable domain: EPEVTQTPSHQVTQMGQEVILRCVPISNHLYFYWYRQILGQKVEFLVSFYNNEISEKSEIFDDQFSVERPDGSNFTLKIRSTKLEDSAMYFCASTDGFNEKLFFGSGTQLSVL.

The V and J genes are TRBV7-2 and TRBJ1-6; D unresolved. The CDR3 sequence is 17 residues long. CDR1 and CDR2 from the germline V gene are SGHTA and FQGNSA. Trimming removed 1 base at V and 6 bases at J, with 16 bases between. The DNA of the CDR3 is TGTGCCAGCAGCTTAGTCGGACCTCCGCTAGTTAATTCACCCCTCCACTTT. This sequence encodes CASSLVGPPLVNSPLHF.

This clone was observed once. V gene TRBV12-3 or TRBV12-4 combines with J gene TRBJ1-5, with D uncertain. The CDR3 has 12 residues. Trimming cost V 6 bases and J 5 bases, with 8 bases left between them. Here the CDR3 DNA reads TGTGCCAGCAGGCGAACAGATCAGCCCCAGCATTTT. This sequence encodes CASRRTDQPQHF.

J is TRBJ1-6 and V is TRBV7-2, with 9 bases that match TRBD1. The CDR3 consists of 17 residues. Per germline, CDR1 SGHTA and CDR2 FQGNSA. Germline trimming cut 0 bases from V and 7 bases from J; bases unmatched to any gene: 7. The CDR3 sequence is CASSLAQTGGLNSPLHF. The CDR3 nucleotides read TGTGCCAGCAGCTTAGCGCAAACAGGGGGCCTGAATTCACCCCTCCACTTT.

This rearrangement joins TRBV19 to TRBJ1-4, with a possible D match to TRBD1 (5 bases). The length of the CDR3 is 15 residues. Germline lookup yields CDR1 LNHDA and CDR2 SQIVND (reference sequence). Between the trimmed V and J ends, which lost 6 bases and 4 bases, there was a span of 15 bases. CDR3: CASSPSGGVNEKLFF. The DNA of the CDR3 is TGTGCCAGTAGCCCCAGCGGGGGGGTTAATGAAAAACTGTTTTTT.

Only one count was recorded for this clone. The rearrangement uses TRBV28 and TRBJ1-2, with D unclear. CDR3 size: 14 residues. V gave up 6 bases and J gave up 6 bases, with 17 bases separating them. Germline V gene data show CDR1 as MDHEN and CDR2 as SYDVKM. CDR3 bases: TGTGCCAGCAGCCTGCCACCGGGAAGGAATGGCTACACCTTC. It is translated as CASSLPPGRNGYTF.

This clone has only one observation. The chain joins TRBV3-1 (or the pseudogene TRBV3-2) to TRBJ1-2; D gene uncertain. There are 13 residues in the CDR3. The germline gives CDR1 LGHDT, CDR2 YNNKEL (reference sequence). V was trimmed by 2 bases and J by 7 bases, leaving 11 bases between them. This CDR3 reads CASSQTKGGGYTF. The DNA of the CDR3 is TGTGCCAGCAGCCAAACGAAGGGTGGTGGCTACACCTTC.

The V gene is TRBV19, the J gene TRBJ1-4; D might be TRBD1 (5 bases). The CDR3 is made up of 15 amino acids. V was cut by 5 bases and J by 7 bases, with 17 bases left in between. Germline CDR1 and CDR2: LNHDA and SQIVND (reference sequence). CDR3 residues: CASSLYTFGGEKLFF. CDR3 DNA sequence: TGTGCCAGTAGTCTTTATACATTTGGGGGTGAAAAACTGTTTTTT. The whole variable domain, remainder taken from reference TRBV19 and TRBJ1-4, is DGGITQSPKYLFRKEGQNVTLSCEQNLNHDAMYWYRQDPGQGLRLIYYSQIVNDFQKGDIAEGYSVSREKKESFPLTVTSAQKNPTAFYLCASSLYTFGGEKLFFGSGTQLSVL.

The V call is TRBV2, the J call TRBJ2-1, with unresolved D. The V end was cut by 6 bases, the J end by 6 bases, with 9 bases between. CDR1 and CDR2 from the germline V gene are SNHLY and FYNNEI. The CDR3 spans 12 residues. The CDR3 spells CASSPQTNEQFF. CDR3 bases: TGTGCCAGCAGCCCTCAAACCAATGAGCAGTTCTTC.

This clone was observed a handful of times. The V and J genes are TRBV30 and TRBJ1-5, with no clear D. The CDR3 length is 13 residues. In germline, CDR1 is GTSNPN, CDR2 SVGIG (reference sequence). Deletions cut 4 bases from V and 2 bases from J, with 9 bases between. CDR3 loop: CAWNLGGNQPQHF. The DNA for the CDR3 is TGTGCCTGGAACCTGGGAGGCAATCAGCCCCAGCATTTT.

The CDR3 is CASSTWLYNEQFF. CDR3 DNA: TGTGCCAGTAGCACTTGGTTGTACAATGAGCAGTTCTTC. V usage is TRBV19 and J usage is TRBJ2-1, with D unclear. The CDR3 is 13 amino acids. The germline V gene has CDR1 LNHDA and CDR2 SQIVND (reference sequence). Between the trimmed V and J ends, which lost 6 bases and 4 bases, there was a span of 10 bases.

The CDR3 sequence is CASSFEVGIDYTF. As DNA, the CDR3 is TGTGCCAGCAGCTTTGAGGTTGGGATTGACTACACCTTC. This chain connects TRBV13 to TRBJ1-2; D gene ambiguous. V was pared by 3 bases and J by 10 bases, with 15 bases between. This CDR3 spans 13 amino acids. Germline values: CDR1 PRHDT, CDR2 FYEKMQ (reference sequence).

The chain combines TRBV28 with TRBJ2-3; 9 bases map to TRBD2. The CDR3 runs 15 residues. CDR1 and CDR2 (germline): MDHEN, SYDVKM. V dropped 6 bases and J dropped 1; count of bases not matched to a gene: 5. The CDR3 protein is CASRGLARRTDTQYF. CDR3 nucleotide sequence: TGTGCCAGCAGGGGACTAGCACGTCGCACAGATACGCAGTATTTT.

This chain connects TRBV3-1 (or the pseudogene TRBV3-2) to TRBJ1-5; D ambiguous. CDR1 and CDR2 (germline): LGHDT, YNNKEL (reference sequence). CDR3 length: 13 amino acids. V lost 0 bases to trimming and J lost 7 bases, with 7 bases between them. Here the CDR3 DNA reads TGTGCCAGCAGCCAAGATAGTACACAGCCCCAGCATTTT. Its translation is CASSQDSTQPQHF.

The chain carries TRBV19 and TRBJ2-7; the D is unclear. This CDR3 region has 13 residues. Trimming stripped 3 bases from V and 4 bases from J, with 10 bases between. The germline CDR1 and CDR2 sequences are LNHDA and SQIVND (reference sequence). Written as DNA, the CDR3 is TGTGCCAGTAGTATGGGTCTCCCTTACGAGCAGTACTTC. Amino acids: CASSMGLPYEQYF.

J is TRBJ1-5 and V is TRBV10-3, with D hard to call. CDR3 length: 13 residues. Looked up from germline, CDR1 is ENHRY and CDR2 is SYGVKD. V was trimmed by 5 bases and J by 5 bases, leaving 10 bases between them. The CDR3 spells CAISWERDQPQHF. The CDR3 DNA reads TGTGCCATCAGTTGGGAGAGGGATCAGCCCCAGCATTTT.

CDR3 region: CASSFRGPGNTIYF. The CDR3 bases are TGTGCCAGCAGTTTCAGGGGACCTGGAAACACCATATATTTT. V and J are TRBV28 and TRBJ1-3, with a tentative D call TRBD1 (6 bases). V was pared by 3 bases and J by 2 bases, with 8 bases between. The germline gives CDR1 MDHEN, CDR2 SYDVKM. The CDR3 covers 14 residues.

The gene calls are TRBV7-9 and TRBJ2-3; D perhaps matches TRBD1 (5 bases). This CDR3 has 18 residues. The V end was cut by 5 bases, the J end by 0 bases, with 21 bases between. Per the germline V gene, CDR1 is SEHNR and CDR2 is FQNEAQ (reference sequence). The CDR3 sequence: CASSPRGTVAGSTDTQYF. CDR3 coding DNA: TGTGCCAGCAGCCCAAGGGGAACGGTAGCCGGTAGCACAGATACGCAGTATTTT. The variable domain in full, with the rest retrieved from reference TRBV7-9 and TRBJ2-3, is DTGVSQNPRHKITKRGQNVTFRCDPISEHNRLYWYRQTLGQGPEFLTYFQNEAQLEKSRLLSDRFSAERPKGSFSTLEIQRTEQGDSAMYLCASSPRGTVAGSTDTQYFGPGTRLTVL.

This chain joins TRBV7-9 and TRBJ2-2, with 7 bases identical to TRBD1. After removal of 2 bases from V and 6 bases from J, the junction contained 6 bases not matched to a gene. Looked up from germline, CDR1 is SEHNR and CDR2 is FQNEAQ (reference sequence). The CDR3 runs 15 residues. The CDR3 region has the DNA TGTGCCAGCAGCTTACTCACAGGGGTGTCCGGGGAGCTGTTTTTT. It translates to CASSLLTGVSGELFF.

The chain is built from TRBV4-1 and TRBJ1-4; 8 bases fit TRBD1. The CDR3 runs to 17 residues. Looked up from germline, CDR1 is MGHRA and CDR2 is YSYEKL. Unmatched junction bases numbered 12, after V lost 5 bases and J lost 4 bases. The DNA for the CDR3 is TGCGCCAGCAGCACTCAGGGGGCCCGCCGGATTAATGAAAAACTGTTTTTT. Translated: CASSTQGARRINEKLFF.

The chain carries TRBV28 and TRBJ1-1; no clear D. This CDR3 spans 11 amino acids. Germline CDR1 is MDHEN and CDR2 is SYDVKM. The V and J ends lost 11 bases and 4 bases respectively, with 11 bases between them. CDR3 residues: CASKLSTEAFF. CDR3 bases: TGTGCCTCAAAGCTGAGCACTGAAGCTTTCTTT.

This chain links TRBV18 with TRBJ1-1, with D tentatively TRBD1 (5 bases). The length of the CDR3 is 14 residues. Germline CDR1 and CDR2: KGHSH and LQKENI. V was clipped by 3 bases and J by 5 bases, with 13 bases between them. CDR3 bases: TGTGCCAGCTCACCCGGCCAGGGAGGAACTGAAGCTTTCTTT. It codes for CASSPGQGGTEAFF. Using reference TRBV18 and TRBJ1-1 for the parts outside the CDR3, the full variable domain is NAGVMQNPRHLVRRRGQEARLRCSPMKGHSHVYWYRQLPEEGLKFMVYLQKENIIDESGMPKERFSAEFPKEGPSILRIQQVVRGDSAAYFCASSPGQGGTEAFFGQGTRLTVV.

The chain employs TRBV7-2 and TRBJ2-5, with a tentative D call TRBD1 (5 bases). This CDR3 region has 15 residues. The V end lost 3 bases, the J end lost 5 bases, and 16 bases lay between the germline ends. Germline V CDR1 and CDR2: SGHTA, FQGNSA. In DNA, the CDR3 is TGTGCCAGCAGCTTTGGAGAAGGGTCAGGGGAGACCCAGTACTTC. The encoded protein is CASSFGEGSGETQYF. The variable domain in full, with the rest retrieved from reference TRBV7-2 and TRBJ2-5, is GAGVSQSPSNKVTEKGKDVELRCDPISGHTALYWYRQSLGQGLEFLIYFQGNSAPDKSGLPSDRFSAERTGGSVSTLTIQRTQQEDSAVYLCASSFGEGSGETQYFGPGTRLLVL.

A single count supports this clone. This chain links TRBV2 with TRBJ1-5; D gene unclear. CDR1 SNHLY and CDR2 FYNNEI come from the germline V gene. The CDR3 is 12 amino acids. V dropped 8 bases and J dropped 7 bases, with 12 bases sitting between them. This CDR3 reads CASERVGQPQHF. The CDR3 DNA is TGTGCCAGCGAACGGGTGGGCCAGCCCCAGCATTTT. Complete variable domain (other parts from reference TRBV2 and TRBJ1-5): EPEVTQTPSHQVTQMGQEVILRCVPISNHLYFYWYRQILGQKVEFLVSFYNNEISEKSEIFDDQFSVERPDGSNFTLKIRSTKLEDSAMYFCASERVGQPQHFGDGTRLSIL.